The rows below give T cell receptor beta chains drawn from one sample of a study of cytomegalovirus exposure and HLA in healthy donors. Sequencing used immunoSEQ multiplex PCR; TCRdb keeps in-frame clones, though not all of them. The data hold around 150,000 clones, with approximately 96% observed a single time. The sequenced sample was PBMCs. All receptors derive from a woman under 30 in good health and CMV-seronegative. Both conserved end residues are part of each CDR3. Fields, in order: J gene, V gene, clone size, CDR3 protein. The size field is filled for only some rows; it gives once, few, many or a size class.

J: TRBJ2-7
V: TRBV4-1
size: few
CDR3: CASSQDWTTYEQYF

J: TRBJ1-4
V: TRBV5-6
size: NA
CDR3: CASSSGQGTTNEKLFF

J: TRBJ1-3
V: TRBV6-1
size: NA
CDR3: CASSEDRGSGNTIYF

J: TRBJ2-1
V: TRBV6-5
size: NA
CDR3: CASSYSGTSGGEQFF

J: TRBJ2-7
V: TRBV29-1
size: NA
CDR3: CSAMGQANYEQYF

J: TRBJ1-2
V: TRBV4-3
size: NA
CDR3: CASSQEDRVSGYTF

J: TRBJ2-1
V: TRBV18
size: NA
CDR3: CASSPGLDYNEQFF

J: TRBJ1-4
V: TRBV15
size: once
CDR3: CATSSLQSTNEKLFF

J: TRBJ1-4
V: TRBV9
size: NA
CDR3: CASSATGANEKLFF

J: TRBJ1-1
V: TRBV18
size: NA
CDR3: CASSPLQGAVNTEAFF

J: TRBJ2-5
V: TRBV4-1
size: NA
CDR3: CASSLGGGVGETQYF

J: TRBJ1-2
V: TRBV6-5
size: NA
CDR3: CASSYTSQSNYGYTF

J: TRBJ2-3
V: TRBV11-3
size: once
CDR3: CASSHYIRYF

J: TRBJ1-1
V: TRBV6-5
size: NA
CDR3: CASRVDSLNTEAFF

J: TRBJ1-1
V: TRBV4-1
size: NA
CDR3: CASSSVVQGLNTEAFF

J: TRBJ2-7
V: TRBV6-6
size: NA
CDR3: CASSYPGQGRYEQYF

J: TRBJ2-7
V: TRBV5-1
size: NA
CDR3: CASSLGPDKDEQYF

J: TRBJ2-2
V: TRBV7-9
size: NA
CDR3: CASRGQGRNTGELFF

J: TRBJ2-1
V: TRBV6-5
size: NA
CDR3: CASHPGSSYNEQFF

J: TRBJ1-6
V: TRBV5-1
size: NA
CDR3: CASSLVQGRNYNSPLHF

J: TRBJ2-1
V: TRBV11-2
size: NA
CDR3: CASRAGFYNEQFF

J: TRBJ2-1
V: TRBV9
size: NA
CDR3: CASSVGSGSYNEQFF

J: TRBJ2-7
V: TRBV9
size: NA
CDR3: CASSPEGAYEQYF

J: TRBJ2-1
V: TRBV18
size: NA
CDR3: CASSPTRWDNEQFF

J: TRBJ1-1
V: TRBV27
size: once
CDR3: CASSLSPATGSDTEAFF

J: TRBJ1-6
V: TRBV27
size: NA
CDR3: CASLRTALYNSPLHF

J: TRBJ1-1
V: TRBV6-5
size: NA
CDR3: CASTEGGVGTEAFF

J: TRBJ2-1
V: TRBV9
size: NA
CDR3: CASSITGDHEQFF